This entry lists 13 T cell receptor beta chains sequenced from one sample in a study of technical replicates of blood from several donors (TCRdb year 2017). The method was the immunoSEQ multiplex PCR assay. TCRdb took over this immuneACCESS table, retaining in-frame rearrangements with V and J assigned. Such tables are incomplete; in checked studies, under half of the missing clones stem from an unresolved V gene, and the remainder is unexplained. Recorded for this sample are roughly 50,000 clones; 90% to 95% of them occurred a single time. The top ten constitute around 3% of the sample. The material sequenced was PBMCs. Source of these receptors: a human donor in good health. Some clones in this sample may be carry-over from other donors' samples.

This sequence joins TRBV27 and TRBJ1-2; TRBD1 is a possible D gene (6 bases). The length of the CDR3 is 15 residues. V was cut by 6 bases and J by 5 bases, with 19 bases left in between. CDR1 and CDR2 from the germline V gene are MNHEY and SMNVEV (reference sequence). The CDR3 is CASSGGGLAGYGYTF. The CDR3 DNA is TGTGCCAGCAGCGGGGGGGGCCTGGCGGGGTATGGCTACACCTTC.

CDR3 coding DNA: TGCGCCAGCAGCTGGACAGTGAACACTGAAGCTTTCTTT. It specifies CASSWTVNTEAFF. The chain employs TRBV5-1 and TRBJ1-1; a weak D match, TRBD1 (6 bases). Germline V CDR1 and CDR2: SGHRS, YFSETQ. This CDR3 region has 13 residues. V was shortened by 3 bases and J by 0 bases, with 6 bases between the two germline ends.

CDR3 bases: TGTGCCATCAGTGGGGTTAGCGGGAGGGCGGGGGAGCAGTTCTTC. Translating gives CAISGVSGRAGEQFF. This chain uses TRBV10-3 with TRBJ2-1; 11 bases are a match to TRBD2. Germline V gene lookup returns CDR1 ENHRY and CDR2 SYGVKD. The J segment lost 10 bases and the V segment lost 4 bases, leaving 9 bases of the junction unmatched. The CDR3 is 15 amino acids.

The rearrangement uses TRBV6-4 and TRBJ2-2; no definite D call. Germline V gene lookup returns CDR1 MRHNA and CDR2 SNTAGT. The CDR3 runs to 13 residues. Trimming shortened V by 2 bases and J by 3 bases, and 4 bases separated the two germline ends. As DNA, the CDR3 is TGTGCCAGCAGTGACGGAGACACCGGGGAGCTGTTTTTT. Amino acids: CASSDGDTGELFF.

The rearrangement joins TRBV4-3 to TRBJ2-7, with D unclear. Germline CDR1 LGHNA, CDR2 YSLEER. The CDR3 extends over 14 amino acids. V gave up 1 base and J gave up 7 bases, with 14 bases separating them. CDR3 nucleotide sequence: TGCGCCAGCAGCCAAGGGTCGGGTACCATGGAGCAGTACTTC. The encoded protein is CASSQGSGTMEQYF.

The genes are TRBV19 and TRBJ2-1; TRBD1 might be the D (6 bases). The germline V and J ends were trimmed by 5 bases and 4 bases, with 9 bases remaining between them. CDR3 length: 13 residues. CDR1 and CDR2 from the germline V gene are LNHDA and SQIVND (reference sequence). Written as DNA, the CDR3 is TGTGCCAGTAGTTACAGGGTATACAATGAGCAGTTCTTC. Encoded protein: CASSYRVYNEQFF.

The V and J genes are TRBV9 and TRBJ2-3, with 10 bases lining up with TRBD2. Per the germline V gene, CDR1 is SGDLS and CDR2 is YYNGEE. The CDR3 is made up of 17 amino acids. V lost 4 bases, J lost 5 bases, and 13 bases stayed unmatched. CDR3 sequence: CASSPRGGAGGQDTQYF. CDR3 bases: TGTGCCAGCAGCCCCCGGGGAGGAGCGGGGGGGCAAGATACGCAGTATTTT.

The V gene is TRBV9, the J gene TRBJ2-3; D unclear. The CDR3 is 13 residues long. Trimming cost V 0 bases and J 6 bases, with 8 bases left between them. Germline V CDR1 and CDR2: SGDLS, YYNGEE. CDR3 bases: TGTGCCAGCAGCGTAGCCCCTCCGGATACGCAGTATTTT. Translation: CASSVAPPDTQYF.

V is TRBV30 and J is TRBJ1-5; the D is unclear. This CDR3 contains 13 residues. Germline lookup yields CDR1 GTSNPN and CDR2 SVGIG (reference sequence). V was clipped by 1 base and J by 5 bases, with 9 bases between them. The CDR3 sequence is CAWSAGTHQPQHF. The CDR3 bases are TGTGCCTGGAGTGCAGGAACCCATCAGCCCCAGCATTTT.

The chain uses TRBV7-9 and TRBJ2-1; the D gene is possibly TRBD2 (5 bases). V lost 3 bases and J lost 9, with 9 bases in between. CDR3 length: 12 residues. The V gene's germline CDR1 is SEHNR and CDR2 FQNEAQ (reference sequence). CDR3 in amino acids: CASSFDAGEQFF. DNA for the CDR3: TGTGCCAGCAGCTTTGACGCGGGTGAGCAGTTCTTC.

The V gene is TRBV13, the J gene TRBJ1-4, with D hard to call. V lost 7 bases and J lost 7, with 22 bases in between. Germline CDR1 PRHDT, CDR2 FYEKMQ (reference sequence). The CDR3 runs to 16 residues. The CDR3 here is CASILFFSRLSEKLFF. The CDR3 nucleotides read TGTGCCAGCATTTTGTTTTTTTCGCGGTTGAGTGAAAAACTGTTTTTT.

This chain uses TRBV7-2 with TRBJ2-3; TRBD2 matches at 10 bases. V was clipped by 3 bases and J by 0 bases; unmatched bases: 6. This CDR3 is built from 17 residues. Germline-derived CDR1 and CDR2 are SGHTA and FQGNSA. CDR3 protein: CASSLYSGGTSTDTQYF. CDR3 in DNA: TGTGCCAGCAGCTTGTATAGCGGGGGGACTAGCACAGATACGCAGTATTTT.

The chain carries TRBV6-5 and TRBJ2-7; a possible D gene is TRBD1 (5 bases). V gave up 0 bases and J gave up 1 base, with 10 bases separating them. CDR3 length: 15 residues. The V gene's germline CDR1 is MNHEY and CDR2 SVGAGI. CDR3 loop: CASSYSYQGSYEQYF. The CDR3 bases are TGTGCCAGCAGTTACTCGTATCAGGGTTCCTACGAGCAGTACTTC.